The 30 T cell receptor beta chains below were found in one sample sequenced in a study of glioma-infiltrating T cells after dendritic cell vaccination. TCRdb's table, derived via immunoSEQ multiplex PCR, lists solely in-frame clones and lacks some. The repertoire holds 40,000 or so clones, with 70% to 85% as singletons. Sequencing used blood, obtained before dendritic cell vaccination. These receptors were collected from a human donor with glioblastoma.

The J gene is TRBJ2-3, the V gene TRBV6-1; TRBD2 aligns across 7 bases. The CDR3 is made up of 14 amino acids. Trimming removed 7 bases from V and 0 bases from J; junction bases left unmatched: 4. Germline V CDR1 and CDR2: MNHNS, SASEGT. CDR3: CASNWGGSTDTQYF. CDR3 coding DNA: TGTGCCAGCAACTGGGGGGGAAGCACAGATACGCAGTATTTT.

The J gene is TRBJ2-3, the V gene TRBV6-6; 12 positions agree with TRBD2. Trimming took 6 bases from V and 2 from J; bases not matched to a gene: 6. CDR1 is MNHNY, CDR2 SVGAGI, per germline (reference sequence). This CDR3 comprises 16 residues. CDR3 DNA: TGTGCCAGCAGAGACCTAGCGGGGGGGTTCACAGATACGCAGTATTTT. Residues: CASRDLAGGFTDTQYF.

The V and J genes are TRBV5-4 and TRBJ2-1; TRBD2 might be the D (6 bases). The V end lost 0 bases, the J end lost 3 bases, and 10 bases lay between the germline ends. The CDR3 covers 15 residues. CDR1 is SGHNT and CDR2 is YYREEE in the germline V gene (reference sequence). Here the CDR3 DNA reads TGTGCCAGCAGCTTGGGGCTAGCGCTCTACAATGAGCAGTTCTTC. As protein: CASSLGLALYNEQFF.

In its sample, this clone was seen a few times. The V and J genes are TRBV4-2 and TRBJ2-7; 8 nucleotides line up with TRBD2. Per germline, CDR1 LGHNA and CDR2 YNFKEQ. The CDR3 totals 15 residues. V lost 0 bases, J lost 6 bases, and 7 bases stayed unmatched. The CDR3 is CASSQDAGGASEQYF. CDR3 coding DNA: TGTGCCAGCAGCCAAGATGCGGGGGGCGCCTCCGAGCAGTACTTC.

The chain links TRBV27 to TRBJ1-6; unclear D gene. This CDR3 region has 13 residues. V dropped 8 bases and J dropped 0 bases, with 5 bases sitting between them. Looked up from germline, CDR1 is MNHEY and CDR2 is SMNVEV (reference sequence). The CDR3 DNA is TGTGCCAGCTGTAGCTCCTATAATTCACCCCTCCACTTT. This codes for CASCSSYNSPLHF.

The chain combines TRBV10-3 with TRBJ2-1; 8 nucleotides line up with TRBD2. The V segment lost 4 bases and the J segment 6 bases; nucleotides outside the gene matches: 5. CDR3 length: 14 amino acids. Germline V lookup: CDR1 ENHRY, CDR2 SYGVKD. The CDR3 DNA reads as TGTGCCATCAGTGGGACTAGCCGGGGCAATGAGCAGTTCTTC. Translating gives CAISGTSRGNEQFF.

The genes are TRBV29-1 and TRBJ2-3, with D tentatively TRBD1 (6 bases). The CDR3 sequence is 12 residues long. Germline V CDR1 and CDR2: SQVTM, ANQGSEA. V dropped 7 bases and J dropped 0 bases, with 8 bases sitting between them. As DNA, the CDR3 is TGCAGCGGGGACACGAGCACAGATACGCAGTATTTT. Translation gives CSGDTSTDTQYF.

To note about this clone: At one boundary the junction diverges from the germline segment, which might be a read error. The chain links TRBV5-4 to TRBJ2-5; TRBD1 matches at 11 bases. The CDR3 is 17 amino acids. Germline V lookup: CDR1 SGHNT, CDR2 YYREEE (reference sequence). CDR3 amino acids: CASSQGFGQGARETQYF. The CDR3 region has the DNA TGCGCCAGCAGCCAGGGGTTCGGACAGGGGGCACGGGAGACCCAGTACTTC.

This chain connects TRBV21-1 to TRBJ2-7; the listed D gene, TRBD2, was not tested against the DNA. TRBV21-1 is a listed pseudogene. The CDR3 covers 18 residues. The CDR3 spells CASSLGRGRPVFSYEQYF. The CDR3 DNA reads TGTGCCAGCAGTTTAGGGAGGGGGAGACCAGTCTTCTCCTACGAGCAGTACTTC.

This clone was counted a few times. This chain connects TRBV9 to TRBJ2-3; 11 nucleotides agree with TRBD2. The germline CDR1 and CDR2 sequences are SGDLS and YYNGEE. V trimming: 4 bases; J trimming: 2 bases; junction bases outside the gene matches: 12. The CDR3 has 18 amino acids. CDR3 coding DNA: TGTGCCAGCAGCCCCCGCGCTAGCGGGGGGTTGAACACAGATACGCAGTATTTT. Translating it yields CASSPRASGGLNTDTQYF.

This clone occurred a few times. The chain combines TRBV9 with TRBJ1-2; D not certain. The CDR3 loop spans 12 amino acids. Germline CDR1 and CDR2: SGDLS and YYNGEE. The V end lost 0 bases, the J end lost 8 bases, and 8 bases lay between the germline ends. CDR3 nucleotides: TGTGCCAGCAGCGTAGCCGGGAGCGGCTACACCTTC. Amino acids: CASSVAGSGYTF.

J is TRBJ2-5 and V is TRBV5-6, with TRBD2 matching over 8 bases. The CDR3 loop spans 16 amino acids. Germline CDR1 and CDR2: SGHDT and YYEEEE. Trimming removed 2 bases from V and 2 bases from J; junction bases left unmatched: 8. CDR3 loop: CASSFLPSGGQETQYF. Here the CDR3 DNA reads TGTGCCAGCAGCTTCTTGCCCAGCGGGGGTCAAGAGACCCAGTACTTC. The complete variable domain, with remaining parts taken from reference TRBV5-6 and TRBJ2-5, reads DAGVTQSPTHLIKTRGQQVTLRCSPKSGHDTVSWYQQALGQGPQFIFQYYEEEERQRGNFPDRFSGHQFPNYSSELNVNALLLGDSALYLCASSFLPSGGQETQYFGPGTRLLVL.

The J gene is TRBJ2-1, the V gene TRBV14; no definite D call. Trimming left V 3 bases short and J 0 bases short, with 6 bases between. The CDR3 loop spans 14 amino acids. Germline V gene lookup returns CDR1 SGHDN and CDR2 FVKESK. CDR3 sequence (DNA): TGTGCCAGCAGCCAGTCCCGCTCCTACAATGAGCAGTTCTTC. Translating it yields CASSQSRSYNEQFF.

The chain links TRBV4-2 to TRBJ1-2, with 8 bases lining up with TRBD1. V lost 7 bases to trimming and J lost 0 bases; unmatched junction nucleotides: 10. The V gene's germline CDR1 is LGHNA and CDR2 YNFKEQ. The CDR3 is made up of 16 amino acids. In DNA form, the CDR3 reads TGTGCCAGCAATTCGGACAGGGATCAAGCTAACTATGGCTACACCTTC. Its translation is CASNSDRDQANYGYTF.

The chain links TRBV4-3 to TRBJ2-2; D not resolved. The V gene lost 3 bases and the J gene lost 6 bases, with 11 bases spanning the gap. The CDR3 is 14 residues long. Germline V gene lookup returns CDR1 LGHNA and CDR2 YSLEER. CDR3 loop: CASSQSYAAGELFF. The CDR3 nucleotides read TGCGCCAGCAGCCAGAGTTATGCCGCCGGGGAGCTGTTTTTT.

This chain uses TRBV11-2 with TRBJ1-1; no definite D call. Germline V lookup: CDR1 SGHAT, CDR2 FQNNGV. The CDR3 covers 14 residues. V was shortened by 2 bases and J by 5 bases, with 12 bases between the two germline ends. CDR3 residues: CASSLYAGRTEAFF. CDR3 DNA: TGTGCCAGCAGCTTATATGCAGGTCGGACTGAAGCTTTCTTT.

The chain employs TRBV27 and TRBJ2-7, with D possibly being TRBD1 (6 bases). In germline, CDR1 is MNHEY, CDR2 SMNVEV (reference sequence). This CDR3 comprises 15 residues. Trimming took off 5 bases at V and 2 bases at J, with 16 bases between the two ends. CDR3 amino acids: CASSIYTTGPYEQYF. The CDR3 DNA reads TGTGCCAGCAGTATTTACACGACAGGACCCTACGAGCAGTACTTC.

The chain carries TRBV10-3 and TRBJ2-5, with 12 positions matching TRBD2. The germline gives CDR1 ENHRY, CDR2 SYGVKD. This CDR3 comprises 14 residues. Trimming cost V 8 bases and J 2 bases; bases outside gene matches: 3. The CDR3 DNA reads TGTGCCATCGGACTAGCGGGGCGTCAAGAGACCCAGTACTTC. Protein: CAIGLAGRQETQYF.

The J gene is TRBJ2-7, the V gene TRBV4-1; tentative D call: TRBD1 (5 bases). V shed 6 bases and J shed 2 bases, with 17 bases lying between them. CDR3 length: 15 residues. Germline CDR1 and CDR2: MGHRA and YSYEKL. The DNA of the CDR3 is TGCGCCAGCAGTACGTCAGGGAATACCCCCTACGAGCAGTACTTC. This gives the protein CASSTSGNTPYEQYF.

This clone was seen only once. The V call is TRBV9, the J call TRBJ2-1; 8 nucleotides agree with TRBD2. CDR3 length: 15 amino acids. Germline-derived CDR1 and CDR2 are SGDLS and YYNGEE. After removal of 4 bases from V and 6 bases from J, the junction contained 9 bases not matched to a gene. Written as DNA, the CDR3 is TGTGCCAGCAGCACATCTGGCGGGGGGATCAATGAGCAGTTCTTC. Its protein product is CASSTSGGGINEQFF.

The rearrangement joins TRBV5-4 to TRBJ2-2, with 7 bases matching TRBD1. This CDR3 has 16 amino acids. Germline loops: CDR1 SGHNT, CDR2 YYREEE (reference sequence). V dropped 0 bases and J dropped 4; count of bases not matched to a gene: 6. CDR3 amino acids: CASSLGSGGITGELFF. CDR3 in DNA: TGTGCCAGCAGCTTGGGGTCAGGGGGTATCACCGGGGAGCTGTTTTTT. The whole variable domain, remainder taken from reference TRBV5-4 and TRBJ2-2, is ETGVTQSPTHLIKTRGQQVTLRCSSQSGHNTVSWYQQALGQGPQFIFQYYREEENGRGNFPPRFSGLQFPNYSSELNVNALELDDSALYLCASSLGSGGITGELFFGEGSRLTVL.

This chain connects TRBV10-1 to TRBJ2-7; D is possibly TRBD1 (6 bases). V lost 7 bases, J lost 0 bases, and 10 bases lay in between. The CDR3 extends over 13 amino acids. Germline V gene lookup returns CDR1 WNHNN and CDR2 SYGVQD (reference sequence). The CDR3 region is CASIEDSSYEQYF. The CDR3 nucleotides read TGCGCCAGCATCGAGGACAGCTCCTACGAGCAGTACTTC.

The chain employs TRBV7-2 and TRBJ2-5; D unresolved. The V and J ends lost 5 bases and 5 bases respectively, with 18 bases between them. Germline V lookup: CDR1 SGHTA, CDR2 FQGNSA. The CDR3 length is 15 residues. CDR3 loop: CASSLSTGVWETQYF. DNA of the CDR3: TGTGCCAGCAGCCTCTCGACGGGTGTGTGGGAGACCCAGTACTTC.

The rearrangement links TRBV5-6 to TRBJ1-2, with D tentatively TRBD1 (6 bases). V was cut by 3 bases and J by 8 bases, with 17 bases left in between. From germline, CDR1 is SGHDT and CDR2 YYEEEE. The length of the CDR3 is 14 residues. The CDR3 is CASSSVKQGYGYTF. CDR3 DNA: TGTGCCAGCAGCTCGGTGAAACAGGGATACGGCTACACCTTC.

V gene TRBV5-6 combines with J gene TRBJ2-6, with D uncertain. This CDR3 is 13 amino acids long. Germline assignment: CDR1 SGHDT and CDR2 YYEEEE. The V end was cut by 5 bases, the J end by 0 bases, with 3 bases between. The CDR3 nucleotides read TGTGCCAGCAGACACTCTGGGGCCAACGTCCTGACTTTC. This codes for CASRHSGANVLTF.

The J gene is TRBJ2-3, the V gene TRBV7-9, with a tentative D call TRBD2 (7 bases). The germline V gene encodes CDR1 SEHNR and CDR2 FQNEAQ (reference sequence). The CDR3 consists of 16 residues. Trimming cost V 1 base and J 3 bases, with 14 bases left between them. The CDR3 loop reads CASSLEVGGPTDTQYF. CDR3 in DNA: TGTGCCAGCAGCTTAGAGGTGGGGGGGCCTACAGATACGCAGTATTTT.

This chain links TRBV11-2 with TRBJ1-5; TRBD1 might be the D (6 bases). CDR3 size: 15 residues. Trimming removed 5 bases from V and 4 bases from J, with 15 bases in between. Germline CDR1 reads SGHAT; CDR2 reads FQNNGV. CDR3 in DNA: TGTGCCAGCAGCCTGTTCAGGGGAAGGAATCAGCCCCAGCATTTT. Encoded protein: CASSLFRGRNQPQHF. The variable domain in full, completed from reference TRBV11-2 and TRBJ1-5, reads EAGVAQSPRYKIIEKRQSVAFWCNPISGHATLYWYQQILGQGPKLLIQFQNNGVVDDSQLPKDRFSAERLKGVDSTLKIQPAKLEDSAVYLCASSLFRGRNQPQHFGDGTRLSIL.

The V and J genes are TRBV27 and TRBJ2-7, with D maybe TRBD1 (5 bases). V was pared by 7 bases and J by 3 bases, with 19 bases between. CDR1 and CDR2 (germline): MNHEY, SMNVEV (reference sequence). This CDR3 is 15 amino acids long. The CDR3: CASKLGTGYLYEQYF. For the CDR3, the DNA is TGTGCCAGCAAATTGGGTACAGGATATCTCTACGAGCAGTACTTC.

The chain couples TRBV2 to TRBJ1-2; D is uncertain. Per germline, CDR1 SNHLY and CDR2 FYNNEI. The CDR3 totals 13 residues. V was shortened by 4 bases and J by 8 bases, with 14 bases between the two germline ends. The CDR3 sequence: CASSVEGLGGYTF. The CDR3 DNA is TGTGCCAGCAGTGTTGAGGGTTTGGGGGGCTACACCTTC.

The genes are TRBV6-5 and TRBJ1-5; perhaps TRBD1 as D (5 bases). The CDR3 is made up of 15 amino acids. V dropped 5 bases and J dropped 4 bases, with 15 bases sitting between them. Germline lookup yields CDR1 MNHEY and CDR2 SVGAGI. The CDR3 nucleotides are TGTGCCAGCAGTCAAAGTGACAGCTTTAATCAGCCCCAGCATTTT. Translation: CASSQSDSFNQPQHF.